A selection of T cell receptor beta chains follows, all from one sample in a study of CD8+ T cells in alopecia areata. Sequencing was performed with immunoSEQ multiplex PCR; in TCRdb, only in-frame clones are kept and a portion is missing. This table holds some 150,000 clones, approximately 80% found once. The sequencing here drew on CD8+ T cells sorted from blood, taken at week 4, from a patient treated with tofacitinib. The source is a human donor with alopecia areata. The CDR3 runs from the conserved cysteine through the conserved F or W. D genes are given only for firm matches. Clone size, where shown, is once, few, many, or a class for clones that have expanded.

12,TRBV5-1,NA,TRBJ2-1,once,TGCGCCAGCAGCCCCGACAGTCTCGCTGAATTCTTC,CASSPDSLAEFF
15,TRBV28,NA,TRBJ2-1,few,TGTGCCAGCAGTTTATCCCCGGGACGAGGGGATGAGCAGTTCTTC,CASSLSPGRGDEQFF
11,TRBV20-1,TRBD1,TRBJ2-4,NA,TGCAGTGTGGGACAGGGGGTCTTTCAGTACTTC,CSVGQGVFQYF
15,TRBV7-9,NA,TRBJ2-7,few,TGTGCCAGCAGCCCACTAGCCGCGAGCTCCTACGAGCAGTACTTC,CASSPLAASSYEQYF
13,TRBV6-6,NA,TRBJ1-5,NA,TGTGCCAGCGGGCAGGGTTGGAATCAGCCCCAGCATTTT,CASGQGWNQPQHF
14,TRBV19,NA,TRBJ2-3,NA,TGTGCCAGTAGTATGCCAGCAGGGGCAGATACGCAGTATTTT,CASSMPAGADTQYF
15,TRBV6-5,TRBD1,TRBJ1-1,NA,TGTGCCAGCAGTGCCGGACAGGGTGGGGACACTGAAGCTTTCTTT,CASSAGQGGDTEAFF
14,TRBV5-1,NA,TRBJ2-7,NA,TGCGCCAGCAGCTTGTATACAGGATCCTACGAGCAGTACTTC,CASSLYTGSYEQYF
15,TRBV6-1,NA,TRBJ2-7,NA,TGTGCCAGCAGTGAAGCGCAGGGCGGGTCCTACGAGCAGTACTTC,CASSEAQGGSYEQYF
21,TRBV4-2,TRBD2,TRBJ2-3,few,TGTGCCAGCAGCCAAGAGTGGGTCGGCGGGGGGCCCGAGTACTCCCCAGATACGCAGTATTTT,CASSQEWVGGGPEYSPDTQYF
16,TRBV5-6,TRBD1,TRBJ2-4,NA,TGTGCCAGCAGCTGGAAGGGGGCGGCTGCCAAAAACATTCAGTACTTC,CASSWKGAAAKNIQYF
14,TRBV7-8,NA,TRBJ2-7,NA,TGTGCCAGCAGCTGGACCTTCCAGGGAGGCGAGCAGTACTTC,CASSWTFQGGEQYF
14,TRBV4-3,TRBD1,TRBJ1-1,once,TGCGCCAGCAGCCCAACAGGGGAGGTCACTGAAGCTTTCTTT,CASSPTGEVTEAFF